Detailed here is one TCR beta chain. Possible read error: a much larger clone is one base away. The CDR3 ends on some other residue instead of the conserved phenylalanine or tryptophan, so this is likely a read error. This entry comes from a study of regulatory T cells in long-lasting Graves disease. The CDR3 length is 16 residues. The V end lost 5 bases, the J end lost 1 base, and 17 bases lay between the germline ends. The time point here: newly diagnosed GD, antithyroid drugs for less than 3 months. TCR sequences were obtained from RNA taken from PBMCs. With iRepertoire HTBI primers and Arm-PCR of CDR3 regions, TCR beta libraries were built. From the multiplex PCR reads, TCRdb called clonotypes with MiXCR, one entry per CDR3 protein. This table holds approximately 490,000 distinct CDR3 sequences, under 20% found once. The sample was also linked to a second study, of T cells in Graves' hyperthyroidism and ophthalmopathy. As that study records: An initial round of RT-PCR targeting the TCR CDR3 relied on the HTBI primer set.

This rearrangement joins TRBV12-3 or TRBV12-4 to TRBJ1-1; D might be TRBD1 (6 bases). This specimen consisted of peripheral blood mononuclear cells (PBMCs), obtained at new diagnosis, from a patient treated with antithyroid drugs. This sequence originates from a man aged 35-49 years with Graves disease. In nucleotides, the CDR3 is TGTGCCAGCAGTCCTGAACCGGGGGCGAGGAACACTGAAGCTTTCTCT. It codes for CASSPEPGARNTEAFS.